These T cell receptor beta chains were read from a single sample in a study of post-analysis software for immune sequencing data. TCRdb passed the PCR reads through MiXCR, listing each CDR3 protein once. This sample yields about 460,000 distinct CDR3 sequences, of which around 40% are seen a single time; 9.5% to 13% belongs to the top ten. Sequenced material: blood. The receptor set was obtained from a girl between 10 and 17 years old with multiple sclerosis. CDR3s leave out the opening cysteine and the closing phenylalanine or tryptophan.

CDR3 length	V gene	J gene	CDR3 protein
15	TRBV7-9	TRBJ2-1	ASSPKKPHLGANEQF
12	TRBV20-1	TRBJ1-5	SASRGQANQPQH
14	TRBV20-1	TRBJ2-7	SAGLAGVRGSYEQY
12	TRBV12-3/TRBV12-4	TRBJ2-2	ASSLSSYTGELF
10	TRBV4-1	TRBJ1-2	ASGGRGRGYT
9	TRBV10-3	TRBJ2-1	AYGRGNEQF
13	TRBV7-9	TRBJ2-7	ASRLTGDGPYEQY
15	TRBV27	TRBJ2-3	ASSSPELGGDRHAQY
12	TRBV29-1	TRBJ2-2	SVGLGANTGELF
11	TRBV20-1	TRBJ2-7	SAKTRTSSKQY
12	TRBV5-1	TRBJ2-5	ASSESGRVETQY
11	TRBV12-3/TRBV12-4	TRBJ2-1	AGSFPSENEQF
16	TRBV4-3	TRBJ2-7	ASSQVTKTSGSSYEQY
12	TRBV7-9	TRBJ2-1	ASRLGPEGNEQF
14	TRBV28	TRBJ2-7	ASSASFGQRTYEQY
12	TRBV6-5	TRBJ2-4	ASSSGTLKNIQY
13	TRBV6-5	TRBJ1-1	ASSYSDEGNTEAF
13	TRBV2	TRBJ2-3	AGSSERDVTDTQY
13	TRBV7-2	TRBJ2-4	AGSLGTGAKNIQY
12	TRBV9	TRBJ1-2	ASSVGGLGGGYT
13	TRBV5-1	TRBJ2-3	ASSSRQGKGDTQY
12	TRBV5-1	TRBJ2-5	ASSLQAQQETQY
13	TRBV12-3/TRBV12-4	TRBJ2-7	ASSLMAVGSYEQY
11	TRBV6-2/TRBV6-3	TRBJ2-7	ASSSDRSGEQY
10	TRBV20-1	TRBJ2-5	SDGHGKGTQY
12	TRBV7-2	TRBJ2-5	ASSGMGGQETQY
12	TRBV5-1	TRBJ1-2	ASSLSRELYGYT
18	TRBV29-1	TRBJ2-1	SVYPHPGTGAGEGLNEQF